This T cell receptor beta chain was identified in a study of low-dose radiotherapy and immunotherapy resistance in tumors. Looking at the study overall: Cohort 2 was treated with 1 Gy per fraction every two weeks, amounting to 13 Gy across 26 weeks.

TRAV- and TRBV-specific primers primed first-strand cDNA, covering alpha and beta chains. The PCR that amplified TCRs ran for around 22 cycles, relying on a constant-region primer and a V-primer adapter. TCRdb called the reads again in MiXCR, with one record for every CDR3 protein. The data hold 55,000 to 70,000 distinct CDR3 sequences, with 20% to 25% observed a single time. The CDR3 loop spans 14 amino acids. V was pared by 7 bases and J by 5 bases, with 17 bases between. The germline CDR1 and CDR2 sequences are WSHSY and SAAADI. The time point: before trial treatment. Eligible patients had advanced solid tumors lacking tumor-infiltrating lymphocytes. This clonotype showed up just a few times.

The chain is built from TRBV10-2 and TRBJ2-5, with D perhaps TRBD1 or TRBD2 (5 bases each). The sequence derives from a male donor with prostate cancer. Specimen: PBMCs, collected before treatment. Here the CDR3 DNA reads TGCGCCAGCACCCGAGGGGCCCTGGGGGAGACCCAGTACTTC. It encodes CASTRGALGETQYF.